These T cell receptor beta chains were read from a single sample in a study of post-analysis software for immune sequencing data. TCRdb fed the PCR reads into MiXCR, producing one record per CDR3 protein. Of approximately 630,000 distinct CDR3 sequences listed, around 64% were seen once; the top ten hold about 11%. The sample taken for sequencing was blood. The receptors were sampled from a girl aged 2 to 10 with multiple sclerosis. The CDR3 runs from the conserved cysteine through the conserved F or W. A D gene is named only where the DNA matches it firmly. Clone size is stated in some rows and not others, as once, few, many or a class when expanded.

>-|TRBV12-5|TRBJ2-5|-
TGTGCTAGTGGTTCTAGGAGCTTTGAGACCCAGTACTTC
CASGSRSFETQYF
>-|TRBV20-1|TRBJ1-2|once
TGCAGTGCTATTCAAGGGGGGCATGGCTACACCTTC
CSAIQGGHGYTF
>-|TRBV28|TRBJ1-5|few
TGTGCCAGCAGTTGGGGGCGGAATCAGCCCCAGCATTTT
CASSWGRNQPQHF
>TRBD2|TRBV12-3/TRBV12-4|TRBJ2-3|-
TGTGCCAGCAGTTTTGGCGGGAGACGAACAGATACGCAGTATTTT
CASSFGGRRTDTQYF
>-|TRBV6-5|TRBJ1-2|-
TGTGCCAGCAGTCTCACATTGAACTATGGCTACACCTTC
CASSLTLNYGYTF
>-|TRBV11-2|TRBJ2-3|few
TGTGCCAGCAGCTTAGAGACCACTACAGATACGCAGTATTTT
CASSLETTTDTQYF
>-|TRBV10-2|TRBJ2-4|-
TGCGCCAGCGGGGGAGGGACAATAGCCAAAAACATTCAGTACTTC
CASGGGTIAKNIQYF
>-|TRBV12-3/TRBV12-4|TRBJ2-1|-
TGTGCCAGCAGTTTGTGGCAGGAGAACAATGAGCAGTTCTTC
CASSLWQENNEQFF
>-|TRBV29-1|TRBJ1-1|-
TGCAGCGTTGAATTACGGCAGTATAACACTGAAGCTTTCTTT
CSVELRQYNTEAFF
>TRBD2|TRBV5-1|TRBJ2-1|-
TGCGCCAGCAGCTTGGATGGTAGCGGGAGTTTAAGAAACAATGAGCAGTTCTTC
CASSLDGSGSLRNNEQFF
>TRBD2|TRBV5-1|TRBJ2-1|-
TGCGCCAGCAGCTTGGCCGGGGGAGGGCCCCTCAATGAGCAGTTCTTC
CASSLAGGGPLNEQFF
>TRBD2|TRBV7-2|TRBJ2-3|-
TGTGCCAGCAGCGGTGGGAGCGGGGGGGCCTCAGATACGCAGTATTTT
CASSGGSGGASDTQYF
>TRBD1|TRBV6-5|TRBJ1-5|few
TGTGCCAGCAGTTACGGGACAGGGGGCTCAGAACAGCCCCAGCATTTT
CASSYGTGGSEQPQHF
>TRBD2|TRBV20-1|TRBJ2-1|few
TGCAGTGCTAGAGTATTAGCGGGTGATTACAATGAGCAGTTCTTC
CSARVLAGDYNEQFF
>-|TRBV6-2/TRBV6-3|TRBJ2-1|-
TGTGCCAGCAGTACTAGCTATTCCTCCTACAATGAGCAGTTCTTC
CASSTSYSSYNEQFF
>TRBD2|TRBV13|TRBJ2-1|-
TGTGCCAGCAGCTTATATAGACTAGCGGATGGAACCTTCTACAATGAGCAGTTCTTC
CASSLYRLADGTFYNEQFF
>-|TRBV20-1|TRBJ2-1|-
TGCAGTGCTAGTAAGGGTGACAATGAGCAGTTCTTC
CSASKGDNEQFF
>-|TRBV5-1|TRBJ2-3|few
TGCGCCAGCAGCGGTTCTTGGGGTGGGCAGTATTTT
CASSGSWGGQYF
>-|TRBV5-1|TRBJ2-3|few
TGCGCCAGCAGCTTGGAGGGTCAAAGTGACACGCAGTATTTT
CASSLEGQSDTQYF
>TRBD1|TRBV6-5|TRBJ2-1|-
TGTGCCAGCAGTGACCGGGTGGGACAGGGGAAAAATGAGCAGTTCTTC
CASSDRVGQGKNEQFF
>TRBD2|TRBV20-1|TRBJ2-1|few
TGCAGTGCTGTCAGACCATCTAGCGGAACCTCCTACAATGAGCAGTTCTTC
CSAVRPSSGTSYNEQFF
>TRBD2|TRBV12-3/TRBV12-4|TRBJ2-3|-
TGTGCCAGCAGTTTATCTAGCGGGGGTAACACAGATACGCAGTATTTT
CASSLSSGGNTDTQYF
>TRBD2|TRBV7-2|TRBJ2-2|-
TGTGCCAGCAGCAGAGGGGACCTTGGACTAGGGTACACCGGGGAGCTGTTTTTT
CASSRGDLGLGYTGELFF
>-|TRBV4-1|TRBJ2-7|-
TGCGCCAGCAGCCAAGACCGGGGGATAATGCTTCGCTCCTACAATGAGCAGTACTTC
CASSQDRGIMLRSYNEQYF
>TRBD1|TRBV5-1|TRBJ1-1|-
TGCGCCAGCAGCTTGTACCGGGACAGGGGCTCTGAAGCTTTCTTT
CASSLYRDRGSEAFF
>-|TRBV3-1|TRBJ2-5|-
TGTGCCAGCAGTAGGAGGGGGCTAGGGGAGACCCAGTACTTC
CASSRRGLGETQYF
>-|TRBV7-2|TRBJ1-2|few
TGTGCCAGCAGCTCCGGGGGACGGAGTAATTATGGCTACACCTTC
CASSSGGRSNYGYTF
>TRBD1|TRBV6-5|TRBJ1-6|-
TGTGCCAGCAGTTACCGCCGGGACAGATATTCACCCCTCCACTTT
CASSYRRDRYSPLHF
>-|TRBV11-2|TRBJ2-7|-
TGTGCCAGCCAACTCACCGGCGGTTACGAGCAGTACTTC
CASQLTGGYEQYF
>TRBD1|TRBV10-3|TRBJ2-2|few
TGTGCCATCACCGGAGGCCCACAGGGGAACGGGGAGCTGTTTTTT
CAITGGPQGNGELFF
>TRBD2|TRBV9|TRBJ2-1|once
TGTGCCAGCAGCACTAGCGGGAGTCTCTACAATGAGCAGTTCTTC
CASSTSGSLYNEQFF
>TRBD1|TRBV29-1|TRBJ1-2|many
TGCAGCGTACAGGGGCAAGGGTATGGCTACACCTTC
CSVQGQGYGYTF
>-|TRBV14|TRBJ2-1|-
TGTGCCAGCAGCCAAAAAGACTGGTATAGTATCAATAAGCAGTTCTTC
CASSQKDWYSINKQFF
>TRBD2|TRBV7-3|TRBJ2-1|-
TGTGCCAGCAGCGATAGCGGGATAGGCTACAATGAGCAGTTCTTC
CASSDSGIGYNEQFF
>TRBD2|TRBV7-8|TRBJ2-3|-
TGTGCCAGCAGCTTACGACTAGCGGGAGGTTTGGATACGCAGTATTTT
CASSLRLAGGLDTQYF
>TRBD1|TRBV7-2|TRBJ1-6|-
TGTGCCAGCAGCTTAGGGACAGGGGCGGCTAATTCACCCCTCCACTTT
CASSLGTGAANSPLHF
>TRBD2|TRBV7-2|TRBJ2-5|-
TGTGCCAGCAGCTTCGACGGGGGGGAGGCGGAGACCCAGTACTTC
CASSFDGGEAETQYF
>TRBD1|TRBV29-1|TRBJ2-5|once
TGCAGCGCGCGCCCGGACAGGGTCCAAGAGACCCAGTACTTC
CSARPDRVQETQYF
>-|TRBV7-2|TRBJ2-5|once
TGTGCCAGCAGCTTAAGGGACGGAGGGGGCGCCGGAGAGACCCAGTACTTC
CASSLRDGGGAGETQYF
>TRBD1|TRBV10-3|TRBJ1-2|-
TGTGCCACCCTGGACAGGCAGTCAAGTGGCTACACCTTC
CATLDRQSSGYTF
>TRBD1|TRBV15|TRBJ2-7|few
TGTGCCACCAGCAGAGAGACAGGGGACCCCTACGAGCAGTACTTC
CATSRETGDPYEQYF
>-|TRBV4-3|TRBJ2-3|few
TGCGCCAGCAGCCAAGTCTCAGGAGTGGGCACAGATACGCAGTATTTT
CASSQVSGVGTDTQYF
>-|TRBV20-1|TRBJ1-5|-
TGCAGTGCTAGAGAACAGGTTAGCAATCAGCCCCAGCATTTT
CSAREQVSNQPQHF
>TRBD1|TRBV6-5|TRBJ2-7|-
TGTGCCAGCAGTTTGACAGGGGTGGGGGGTATGGGGGAGCAGTACTTC
CASSLTGVGGMGEQYF
>-|TRBV20-1|TRBJ2-1|-
TGCAGTGCTAGAGATGTTAACTGGGGAAAAGGTCTCCTGGACGAGCAGTTCTTC
CSARDVNWGKGLLDEQFF
>TRBD2|TRBV29-1|TRBJ2-3|-
TGCAGCGGTTTAGGGGCTCCCACTAGCGGGGCCCGCACAGATACGCAGTATTTT
CSGLGAPTSGARTDTQYF
>-|TRBV5-1|TRBJ2-3|-
TGCGCCAGCAGCTATGGGGAACTAGGCGGGGACACAGATACGCAGTATTTT
CASSYGELGGDTDTQYF
>-|TRBV12-3/TRBV12-4|TRBJ2-5|few
TGTGCCAGCAGCGTACAGGAGGAAGAGACCCAGTACTTC
CASSVQEEETQYF